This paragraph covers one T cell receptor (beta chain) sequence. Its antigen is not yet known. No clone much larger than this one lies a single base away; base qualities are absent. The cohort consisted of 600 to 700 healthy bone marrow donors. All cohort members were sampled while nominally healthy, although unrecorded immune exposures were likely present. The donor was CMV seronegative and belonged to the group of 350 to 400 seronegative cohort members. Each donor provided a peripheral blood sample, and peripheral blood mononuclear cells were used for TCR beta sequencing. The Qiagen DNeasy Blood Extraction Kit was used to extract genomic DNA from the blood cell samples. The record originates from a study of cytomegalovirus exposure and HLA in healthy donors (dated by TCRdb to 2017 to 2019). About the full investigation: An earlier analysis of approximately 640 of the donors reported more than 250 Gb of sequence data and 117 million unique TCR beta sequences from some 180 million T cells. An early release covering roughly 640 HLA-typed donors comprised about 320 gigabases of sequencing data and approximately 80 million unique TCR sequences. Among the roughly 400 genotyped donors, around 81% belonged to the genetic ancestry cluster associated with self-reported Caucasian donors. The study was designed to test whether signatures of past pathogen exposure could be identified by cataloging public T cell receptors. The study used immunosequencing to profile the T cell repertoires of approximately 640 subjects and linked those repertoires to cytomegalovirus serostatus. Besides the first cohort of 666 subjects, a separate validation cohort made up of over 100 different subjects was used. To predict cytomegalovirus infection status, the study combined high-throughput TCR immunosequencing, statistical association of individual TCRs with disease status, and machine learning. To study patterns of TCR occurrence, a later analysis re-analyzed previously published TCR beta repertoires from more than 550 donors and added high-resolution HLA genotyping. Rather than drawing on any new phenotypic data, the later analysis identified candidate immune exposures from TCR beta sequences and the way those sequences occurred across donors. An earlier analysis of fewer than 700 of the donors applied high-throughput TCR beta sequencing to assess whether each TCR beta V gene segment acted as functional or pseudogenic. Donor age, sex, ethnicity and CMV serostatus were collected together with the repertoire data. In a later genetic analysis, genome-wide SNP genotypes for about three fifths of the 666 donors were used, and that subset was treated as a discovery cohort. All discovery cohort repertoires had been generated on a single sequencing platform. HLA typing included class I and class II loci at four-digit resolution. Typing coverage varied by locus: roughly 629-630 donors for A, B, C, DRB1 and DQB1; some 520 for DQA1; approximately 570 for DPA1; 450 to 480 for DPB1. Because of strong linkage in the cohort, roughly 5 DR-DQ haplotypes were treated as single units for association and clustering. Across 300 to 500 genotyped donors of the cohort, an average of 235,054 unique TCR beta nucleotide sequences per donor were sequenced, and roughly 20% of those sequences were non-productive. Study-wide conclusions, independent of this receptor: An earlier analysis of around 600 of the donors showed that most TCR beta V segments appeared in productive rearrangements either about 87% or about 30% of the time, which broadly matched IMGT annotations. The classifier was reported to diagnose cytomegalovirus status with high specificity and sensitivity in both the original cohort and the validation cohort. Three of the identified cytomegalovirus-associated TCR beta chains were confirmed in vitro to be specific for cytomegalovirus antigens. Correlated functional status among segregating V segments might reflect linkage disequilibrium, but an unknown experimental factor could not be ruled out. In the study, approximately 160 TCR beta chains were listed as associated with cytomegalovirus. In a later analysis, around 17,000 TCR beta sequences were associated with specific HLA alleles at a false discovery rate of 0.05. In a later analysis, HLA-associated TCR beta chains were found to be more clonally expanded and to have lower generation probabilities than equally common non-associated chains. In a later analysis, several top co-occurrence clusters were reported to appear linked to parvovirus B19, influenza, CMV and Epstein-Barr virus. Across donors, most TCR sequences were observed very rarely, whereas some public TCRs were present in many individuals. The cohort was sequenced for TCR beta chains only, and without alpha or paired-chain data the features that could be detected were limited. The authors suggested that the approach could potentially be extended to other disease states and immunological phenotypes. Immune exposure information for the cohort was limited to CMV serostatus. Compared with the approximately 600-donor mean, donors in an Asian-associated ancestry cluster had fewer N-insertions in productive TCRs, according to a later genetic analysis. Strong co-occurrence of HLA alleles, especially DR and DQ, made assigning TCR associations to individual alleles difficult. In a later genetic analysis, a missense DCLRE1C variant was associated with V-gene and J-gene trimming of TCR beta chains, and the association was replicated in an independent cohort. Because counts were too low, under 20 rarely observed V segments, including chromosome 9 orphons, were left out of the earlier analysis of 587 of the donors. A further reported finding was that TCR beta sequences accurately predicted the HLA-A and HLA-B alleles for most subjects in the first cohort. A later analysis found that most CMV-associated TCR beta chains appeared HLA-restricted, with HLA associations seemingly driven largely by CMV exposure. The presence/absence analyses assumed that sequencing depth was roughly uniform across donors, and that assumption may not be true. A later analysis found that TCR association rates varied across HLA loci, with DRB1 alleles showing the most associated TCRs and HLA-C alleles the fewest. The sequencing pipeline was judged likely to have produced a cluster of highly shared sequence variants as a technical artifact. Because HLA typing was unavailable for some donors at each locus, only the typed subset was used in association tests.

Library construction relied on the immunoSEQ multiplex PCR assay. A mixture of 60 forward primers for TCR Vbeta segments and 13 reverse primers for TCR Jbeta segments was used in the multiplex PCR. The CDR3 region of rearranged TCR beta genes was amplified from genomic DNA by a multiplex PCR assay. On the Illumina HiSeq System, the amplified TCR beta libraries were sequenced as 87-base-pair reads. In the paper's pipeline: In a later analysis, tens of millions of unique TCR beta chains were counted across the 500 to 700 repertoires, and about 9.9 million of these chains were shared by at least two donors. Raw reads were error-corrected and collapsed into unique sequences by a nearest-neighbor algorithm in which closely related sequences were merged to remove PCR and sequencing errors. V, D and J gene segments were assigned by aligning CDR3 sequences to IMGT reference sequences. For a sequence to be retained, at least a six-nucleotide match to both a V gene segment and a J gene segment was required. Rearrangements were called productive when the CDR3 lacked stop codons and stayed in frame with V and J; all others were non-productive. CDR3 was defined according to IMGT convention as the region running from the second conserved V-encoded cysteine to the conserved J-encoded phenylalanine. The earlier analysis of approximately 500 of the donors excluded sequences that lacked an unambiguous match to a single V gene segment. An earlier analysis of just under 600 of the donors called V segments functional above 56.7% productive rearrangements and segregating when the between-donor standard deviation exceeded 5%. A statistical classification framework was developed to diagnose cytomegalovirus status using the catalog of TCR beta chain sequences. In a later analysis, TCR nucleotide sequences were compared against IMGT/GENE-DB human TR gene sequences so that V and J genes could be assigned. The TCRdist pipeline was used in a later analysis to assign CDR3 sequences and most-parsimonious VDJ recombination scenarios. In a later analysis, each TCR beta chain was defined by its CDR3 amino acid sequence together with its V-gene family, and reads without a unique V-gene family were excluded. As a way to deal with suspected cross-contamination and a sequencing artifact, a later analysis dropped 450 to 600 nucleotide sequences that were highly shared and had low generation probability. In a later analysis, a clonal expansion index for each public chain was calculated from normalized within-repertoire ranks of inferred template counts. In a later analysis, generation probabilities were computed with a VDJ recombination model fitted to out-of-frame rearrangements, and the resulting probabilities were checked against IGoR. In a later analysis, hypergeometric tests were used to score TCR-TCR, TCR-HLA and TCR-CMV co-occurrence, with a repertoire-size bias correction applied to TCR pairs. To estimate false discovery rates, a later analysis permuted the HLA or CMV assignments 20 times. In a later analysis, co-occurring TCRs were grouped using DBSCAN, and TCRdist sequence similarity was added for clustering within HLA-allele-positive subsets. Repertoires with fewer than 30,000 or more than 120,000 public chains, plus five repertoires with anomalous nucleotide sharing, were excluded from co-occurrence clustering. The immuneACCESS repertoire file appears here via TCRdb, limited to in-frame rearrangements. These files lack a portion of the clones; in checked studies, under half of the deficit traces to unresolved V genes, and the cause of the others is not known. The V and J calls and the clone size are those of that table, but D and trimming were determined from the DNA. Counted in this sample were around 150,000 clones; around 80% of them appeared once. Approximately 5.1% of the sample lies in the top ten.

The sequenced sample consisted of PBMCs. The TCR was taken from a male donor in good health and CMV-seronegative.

The DNA sequence is as follows: TGTGCCTGGAGTCCCGGTAGCTCCTACGAGCAGTACTTC. This is translated as CAWSPGSSYEQYF. Recombination connected TRBV30 to TRBJ2-7; the D gene assignment is ambiguous. CDR1 and CDR2 (GTSNPN, SVGIG) derive from the germline V gene (reference sequence). Between the V and J ends, shortened by 2 bases and 0 bases respectively, the junction contains 8 bases. The CDR3 goes from the cysteine to the phenylalanine over 13 residues. Just CDR3 DNA is preserved here, 39 bases in frame from base 1.